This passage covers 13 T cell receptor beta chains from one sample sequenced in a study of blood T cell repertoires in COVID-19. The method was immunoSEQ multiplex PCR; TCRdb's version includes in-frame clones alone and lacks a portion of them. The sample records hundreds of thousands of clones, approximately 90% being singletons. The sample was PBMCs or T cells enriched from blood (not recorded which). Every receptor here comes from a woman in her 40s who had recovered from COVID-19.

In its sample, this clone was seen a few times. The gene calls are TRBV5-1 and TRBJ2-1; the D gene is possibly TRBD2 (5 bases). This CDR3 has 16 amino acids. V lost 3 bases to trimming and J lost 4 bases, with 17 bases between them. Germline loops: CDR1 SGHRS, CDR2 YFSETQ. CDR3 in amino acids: CASSSGTNSGYNEQFF. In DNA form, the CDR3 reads TGCGCCAGCAGCTCCGGCACTAATTCGGGGTACAATGAGCAGTTCTTC.

The CDR3 DNA reads TGCGCCAGCAGCTTGGGGACCCAGCGGGGGGACCAAGAGACCCAGTACTTC. It translates to CASSLGTQRGDQETQYF. The chain carries TRBV5-1 and TRBJ2-5; 9 nucleotides agree with TRBD2. CDR1 is SGHRS, CDR2 YFSETQ, per germline. After removal of 0 bases from V and 0 bases from J, the junction contained 6 bases not matched to a gene. The CDR3 contains 17 residues.

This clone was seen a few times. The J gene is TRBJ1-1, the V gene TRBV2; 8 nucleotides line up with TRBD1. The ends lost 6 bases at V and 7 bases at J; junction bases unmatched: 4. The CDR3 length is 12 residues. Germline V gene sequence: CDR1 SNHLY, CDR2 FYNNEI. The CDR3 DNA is TGTGCCAGCAGGCGAGGACAGGGTGAAGCTTTCTTT. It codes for CASRRGQGEAFF.

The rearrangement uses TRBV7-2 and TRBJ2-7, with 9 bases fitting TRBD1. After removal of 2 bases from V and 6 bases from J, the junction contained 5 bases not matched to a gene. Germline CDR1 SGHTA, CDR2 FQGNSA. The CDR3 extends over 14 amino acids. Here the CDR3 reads CASSLNRGQGEQYF. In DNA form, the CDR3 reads TGTGCCAGCAGCTTAAACAGGGGGCAAGGCGAGCAGTACTTC.

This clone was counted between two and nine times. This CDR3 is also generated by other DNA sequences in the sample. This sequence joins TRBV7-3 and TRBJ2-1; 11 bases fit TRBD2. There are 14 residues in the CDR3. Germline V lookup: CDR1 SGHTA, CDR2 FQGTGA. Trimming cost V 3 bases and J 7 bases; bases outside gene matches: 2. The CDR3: CASSLGLAVNEQFF. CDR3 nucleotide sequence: TGTGCCAGCAGCTTGGGACTAGCGGTGAATGAGCAGTTCTTC.

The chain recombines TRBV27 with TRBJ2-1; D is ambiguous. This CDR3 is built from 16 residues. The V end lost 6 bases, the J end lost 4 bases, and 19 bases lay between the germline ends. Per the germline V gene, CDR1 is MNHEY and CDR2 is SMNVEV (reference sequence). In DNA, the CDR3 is TGTGCCAGCAGGCGCGTGAGCGACTCCTTTTACAATGAGCAGTTCTTC. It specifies CASRRVSDSFYNEQFF.

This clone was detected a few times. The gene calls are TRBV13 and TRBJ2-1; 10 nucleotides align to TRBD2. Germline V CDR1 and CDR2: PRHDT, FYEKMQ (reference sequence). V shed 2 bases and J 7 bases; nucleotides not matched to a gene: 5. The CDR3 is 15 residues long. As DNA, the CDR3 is TGTGCCAGCAGCTTAAGGCTAGCGGGGGTTAATGAGCAGTTCTTC. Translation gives CASSLRLAGVNEQFF.

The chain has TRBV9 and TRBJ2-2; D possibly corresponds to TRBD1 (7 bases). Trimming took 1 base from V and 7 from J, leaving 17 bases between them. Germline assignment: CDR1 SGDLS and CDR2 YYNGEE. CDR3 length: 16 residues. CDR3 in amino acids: CASSVMQGQGGGELFF. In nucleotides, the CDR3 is TGTGCCAGCAGCGTAATGCAGGGTCAGGGGGGCGGGGAGCTGTTTTTT.

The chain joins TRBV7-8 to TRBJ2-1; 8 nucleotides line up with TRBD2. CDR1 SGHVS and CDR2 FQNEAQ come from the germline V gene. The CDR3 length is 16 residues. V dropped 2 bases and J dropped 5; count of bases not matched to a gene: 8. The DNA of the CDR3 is TGTGCCAGCAGCTTAACAAACGCGGGAGGACACAATGAGCAGTTCTTC. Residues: CASSLTNAGGHNEQFF.

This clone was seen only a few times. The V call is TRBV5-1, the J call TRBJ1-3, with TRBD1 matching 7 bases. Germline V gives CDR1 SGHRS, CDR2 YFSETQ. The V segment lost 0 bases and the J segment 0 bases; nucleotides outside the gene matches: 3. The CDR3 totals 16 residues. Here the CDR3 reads CASSLAGTVSGNTIYF. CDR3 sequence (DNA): TGCGCCAGCAGCTTGGCGGGGACAGTCTCTGGAAACACCATATATTTT.

The CDR3 coding sequence is TGTGCCAGCAGTGACCCCGGGACAGGACACACTGAAGCTTTCTTT. Protein product: CASSDPGTGHTEAFF. The chain employs TRBV25-1 and TRBJ1-1; 8 nucleotides agree with TRBD1. The CDR3 spans 15 residues. Per germline, CDR1 MGHDK and CDR2 SYGVNS. The junction had 6 bases not matched to a gene; V was cut back by 3 bases and J by 3 bases. Combining the CDR3 with reference TRBV25-1 and TRBJ1-1 gives the whole variable domain EADIYQTPRYLVIGTGKKITLECSQTMGHDKMYWYQQDPGMELHLIHYSYGVNSTEKGDLSSESTVSRIRTEHFPLTLESARPSHTSQYLCASSDPGTGHTEAFFGQGTRLTVV.

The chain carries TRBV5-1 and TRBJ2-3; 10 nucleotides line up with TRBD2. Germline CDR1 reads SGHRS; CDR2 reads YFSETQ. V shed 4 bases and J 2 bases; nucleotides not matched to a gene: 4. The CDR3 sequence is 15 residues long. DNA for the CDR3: TGCGCCAGCAGCCGGACTAGCGGCTACACAGATACGCAGTATTTT. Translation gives CASSRTSGYTDTQYF. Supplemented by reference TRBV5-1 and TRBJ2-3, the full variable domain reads KAGVTQTPRYLIKTRGQQVTLSCSPISGHRSVSWYQQTPGQGLQFLFEYFSETQRNKGNFPGRFSGRQFSNSRSEMNVSTLELGDSALYLCASSRTSGYTDTQYFGPGTRLTVL.

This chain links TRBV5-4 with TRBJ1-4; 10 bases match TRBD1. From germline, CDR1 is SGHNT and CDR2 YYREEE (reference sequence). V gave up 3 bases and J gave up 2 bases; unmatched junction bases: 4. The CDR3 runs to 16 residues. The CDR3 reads CASSSDRGQTNEKLFF. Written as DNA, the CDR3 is TGTGCCAGCAGCTCTGACAGGGGGCAGACTAATGAAAAACTGTTTTTT.